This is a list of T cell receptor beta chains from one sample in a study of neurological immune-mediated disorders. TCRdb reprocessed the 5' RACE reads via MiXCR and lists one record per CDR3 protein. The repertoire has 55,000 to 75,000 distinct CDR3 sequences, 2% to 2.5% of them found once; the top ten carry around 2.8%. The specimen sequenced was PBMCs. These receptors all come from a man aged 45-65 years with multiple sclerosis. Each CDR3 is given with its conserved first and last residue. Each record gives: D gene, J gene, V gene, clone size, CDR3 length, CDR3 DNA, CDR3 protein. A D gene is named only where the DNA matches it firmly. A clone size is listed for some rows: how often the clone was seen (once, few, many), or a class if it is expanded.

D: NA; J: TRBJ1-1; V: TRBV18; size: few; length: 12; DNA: TGTGCCAGCTCAACGTTGGGGGCTGAAGCTTTCTTT; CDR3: CASSTLGAEAFF
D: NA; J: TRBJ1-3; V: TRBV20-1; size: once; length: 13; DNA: TGCAGTGCTAGTGGAGGGACCAAAAACAACATATATTTT; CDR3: CSASGGTKNNIYF
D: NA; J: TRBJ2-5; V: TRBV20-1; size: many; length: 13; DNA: TGCAGTGCTGCAAGGACGCTTGGGGAGACCCAGTACTTC; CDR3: CSAARTLGETQYF
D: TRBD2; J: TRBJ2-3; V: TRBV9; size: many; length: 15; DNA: TGTGCCAGCAGCATTAGCGGGGGTAATTGGGATACGCAGTATTTT; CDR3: CASSISGGNWDTQYF
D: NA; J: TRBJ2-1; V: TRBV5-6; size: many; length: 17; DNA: TGTGCCAGCAGCTTATTGCGGGACACCAGCTCCTACAATGAGCAGTTCTTC; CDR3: CASSLLRDTSSYNEQFF
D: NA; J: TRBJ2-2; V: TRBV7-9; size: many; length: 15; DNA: TGTGCCAGCATACCGCGGGACTTTGACACCGGGGAGCTGTTTTTT; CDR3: CASIPRDFDTGELFF
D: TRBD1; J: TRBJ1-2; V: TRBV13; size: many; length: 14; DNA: TGTGCCAGCAGCGAGGGGGGACAGGGCAGCGGCTACACCTTC; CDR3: CASSEGGQGSGYTF
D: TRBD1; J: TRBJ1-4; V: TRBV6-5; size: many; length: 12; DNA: TGTGCCAGCAGATCTACCGGGACAGAACTGTTTTTT; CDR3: CASRSTGTELFF
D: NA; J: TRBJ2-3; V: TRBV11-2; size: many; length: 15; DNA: TGTGCCAGCAGCTTAGCGGCCACCGGGACAGATACGCAGTATTTT; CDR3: CASSLAATGTDTQYF
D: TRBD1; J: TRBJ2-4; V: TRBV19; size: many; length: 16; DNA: TGTGCCAGTTCACAGGGGGTGTTAGGCGCCAAAAACATTCAGTACTTC; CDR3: CASSQGVLGAKNIQYF
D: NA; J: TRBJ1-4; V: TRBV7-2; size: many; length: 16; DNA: TGTGCCAGCAGCTTAGGGCCCCCAGGGGCTAATGAAAAACTGTTTTTT; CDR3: CASSLGPPGANEKLFF
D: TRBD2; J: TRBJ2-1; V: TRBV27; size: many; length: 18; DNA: TGTGCCAGCATACGAAGACTAGCGGGGGGCCGGGGCTACAATGAGCAGTTCTTC; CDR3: CASIRRLAGGRGYNEQFF
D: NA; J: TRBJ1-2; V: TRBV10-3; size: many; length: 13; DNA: TGTGCCATCAGTGAGTCGACAGGACCCGGCTACACCTTC; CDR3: CAISESTGPGYTF
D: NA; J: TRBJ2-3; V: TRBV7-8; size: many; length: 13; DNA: TGTGCCAGCAGCTTAGCGCCTATGGATACGCAGTATTTT; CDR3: CASSLAPMDTQYF
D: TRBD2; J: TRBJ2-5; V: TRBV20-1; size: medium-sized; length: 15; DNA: TGCAGTGCTCCGGGACTAGCGGGGTCTATTGGGACCCAGTACTTC; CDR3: CSAPGLAGSIGTQYF
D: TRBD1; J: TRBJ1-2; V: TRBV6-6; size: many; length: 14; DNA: TGTGCCAGCAGTTACCCGGGACAGAACTATGGCTACACCTTC; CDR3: CASSYPGQNYGYTF
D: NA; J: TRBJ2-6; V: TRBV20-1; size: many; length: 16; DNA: TGCAGTGCTAGTCCGGTGGGGGGCTCTGGGGCCAACGTCCTGACTTTC; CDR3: CSASPVGGSGANVLTF
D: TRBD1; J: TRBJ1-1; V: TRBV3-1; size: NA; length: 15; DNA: TGTGCCAGCAGCCTCTGGGGACAGATGAACACTGAAGCTTTCTTT; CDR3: CASSLWGQMNTEAFF
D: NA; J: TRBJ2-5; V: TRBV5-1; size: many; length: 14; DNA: TGCGCCAGCAGCTTGCCGGATCCGGTAGGGACCCAGTACTTC; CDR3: CASSLPDPVGTQYF
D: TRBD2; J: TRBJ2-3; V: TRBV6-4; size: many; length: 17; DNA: TGTGCCAGCAGTGAGGCGTACGGCGGGGGGGGCCCAGATACGCAGTATTTT; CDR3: CASSEAYGGGGPDTQYF
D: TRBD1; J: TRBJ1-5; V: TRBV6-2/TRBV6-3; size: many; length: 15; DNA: TGTGCCAGCAGTTACGGGGACAGAGGCAATCAGCCCCAGCATTTT; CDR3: CASSYGDRGNQPQHF
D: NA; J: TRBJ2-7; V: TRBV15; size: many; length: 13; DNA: TGTGCCACCAGCAGAGCAGCGATCTACGAGCAGTACTTC; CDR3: CATSRAAIYEQYF
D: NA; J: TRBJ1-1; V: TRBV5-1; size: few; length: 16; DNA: TGCGCCAGCAGCGGGACCCCAGGACGAGATGAGACTGAAGCTTTCTTT; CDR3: CASSGTPGRDETEAFF
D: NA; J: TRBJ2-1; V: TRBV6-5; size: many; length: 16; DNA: TGTGCCAGCAGTTACTTGCAGCTGGGAGGTATCAATGAGCAGTTCTTC; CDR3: CASSYLQLGGINEQFF
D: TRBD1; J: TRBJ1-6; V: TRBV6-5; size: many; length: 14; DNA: TGTGCCAGCAAGGCAGGGGGGAAAAATTCACCCCTCCACTTT; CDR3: CASKAGGKNSPLHF
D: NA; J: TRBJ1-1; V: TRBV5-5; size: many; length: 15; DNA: TGTGCCAGCAGCTTGGGGGGCAGGGTAAGGACTGAAGCTTTCTTT; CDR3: CASSLGGRVRTEAFF
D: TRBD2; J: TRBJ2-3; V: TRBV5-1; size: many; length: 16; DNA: TGCGCCAGCAGCTTGGGGGGGACTAGCGTTCTTGATACGCAGTATTTT; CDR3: CASSLGGTSVLDTQYF
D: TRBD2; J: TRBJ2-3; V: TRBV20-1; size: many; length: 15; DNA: TGCAGTGCTTGGGCTAGCGGGGGGCAAACAGATACGCAGTATTTT; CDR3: CSAWASGGQTDTQYF